This T cell receptor (beta chain) stems from a study of cytomegalovirus exposure and HLA in healthy donors. CDR1 MNHEY and CDR2 SMNVEV come from the germline V gene (reference sequence). V was trimmed by 6 bases and J by 3 bases, leaving 14 bases between them. This CDR3 is 15 amino acids long. Both 60 Vbeta primers and 13 Jbeta primers went into the PCR. Produced via immunoSEQ multiplex PCR; TCRdb's table is partial and in-frame only. Among approximately 220,000 clones, more than 65% were seen once, and the ten largest hold approximately 0.63%. Study results and caveats: Most TCR sequences were uncommon, yet certain public TCRs appeared in many donors.

For this clone: Its cognate antigen is unknown.

This TCR derives from a man aged 18 to 29 in good health and CMV-seronegative. Sequencing was done on a sample of PBMCs. The chain couples TRBV27 to TRBJ2-2, with D tentatively TRBD2 (5 bases). CDR3 coding DNA: TGTGCCAGCAGCCCTCCTACTAGTGACACCGGGGAGCTGTTTTTT. This codes for CASSPPTSDTGELFF.